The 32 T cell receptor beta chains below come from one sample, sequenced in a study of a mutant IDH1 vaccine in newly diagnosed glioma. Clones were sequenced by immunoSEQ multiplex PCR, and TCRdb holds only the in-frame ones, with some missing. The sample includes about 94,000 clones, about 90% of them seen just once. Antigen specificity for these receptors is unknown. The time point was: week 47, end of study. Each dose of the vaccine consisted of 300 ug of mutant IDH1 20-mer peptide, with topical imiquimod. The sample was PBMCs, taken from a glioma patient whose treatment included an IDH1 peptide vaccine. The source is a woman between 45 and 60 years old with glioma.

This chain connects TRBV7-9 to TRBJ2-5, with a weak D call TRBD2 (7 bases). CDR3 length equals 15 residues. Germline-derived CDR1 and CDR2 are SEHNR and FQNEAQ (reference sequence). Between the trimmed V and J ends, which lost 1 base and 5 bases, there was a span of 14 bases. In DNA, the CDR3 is TGTGCCAGCAGCTTAGTATCGGGGGGCTTTGAGACCCAGTACTTC. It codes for CASSLVSGGFETQYF.

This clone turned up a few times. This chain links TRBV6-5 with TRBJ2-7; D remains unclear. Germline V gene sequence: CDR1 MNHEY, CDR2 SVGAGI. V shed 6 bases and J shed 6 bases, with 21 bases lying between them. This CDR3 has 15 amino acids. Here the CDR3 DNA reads TGTGCCAGCAGCCCCTCTTCTGGGTGGGGATCCGAGCAGTACTTC. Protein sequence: CASSPSSGWGSEQYF.

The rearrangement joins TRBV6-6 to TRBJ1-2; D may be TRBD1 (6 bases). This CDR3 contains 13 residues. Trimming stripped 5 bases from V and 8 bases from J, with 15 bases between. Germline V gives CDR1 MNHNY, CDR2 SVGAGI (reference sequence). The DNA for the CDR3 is TGTGCCAGCAGTCCCGGGGGGGGCCGCGGCTACACCTTC. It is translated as CASSPGGGRGYTF.

CDR3 coding DNA: TGTGCCAGCAGCTCGCATAGCAATCAGCCCCAGCATTTT. Encoded protein: CASSSHSNQPQHF. The gene calls are TRBV11-2 and TRBJ1-5; D is ambiguous. Germline V CDR1 and CDR2: SGHAT, FQNNGV. Trimming shortened V by 4 bases and J by 0 bases, and 4 bases separated the two germline ends. The CDR3 length is 13 residues.

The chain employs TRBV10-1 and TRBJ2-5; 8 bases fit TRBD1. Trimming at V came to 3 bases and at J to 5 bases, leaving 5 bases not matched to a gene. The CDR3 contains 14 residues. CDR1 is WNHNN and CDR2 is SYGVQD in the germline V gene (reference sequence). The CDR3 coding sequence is TGCGCCAGCAGTGACCCGGACAGGGTTGAGACCCAGTACTTC. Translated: CASSDPDRVETQYF.

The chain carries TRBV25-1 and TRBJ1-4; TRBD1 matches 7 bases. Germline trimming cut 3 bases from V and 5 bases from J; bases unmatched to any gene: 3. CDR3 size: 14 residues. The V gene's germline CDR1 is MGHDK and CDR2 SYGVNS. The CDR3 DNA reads TGTGCCAGCAGTGACGCAGGGGGAAATGAAAAACTGTTTTTT. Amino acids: CASSDAGGNEKLFF.

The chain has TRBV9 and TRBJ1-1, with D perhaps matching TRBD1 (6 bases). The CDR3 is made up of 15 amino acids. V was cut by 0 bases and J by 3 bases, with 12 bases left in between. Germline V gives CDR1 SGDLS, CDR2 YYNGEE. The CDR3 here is CASSVAIRGDTEAFF. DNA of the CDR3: TGTGCCAGCAGCGTAGCGATTAGGGGGGACACTGAAGCTTTCTTT.

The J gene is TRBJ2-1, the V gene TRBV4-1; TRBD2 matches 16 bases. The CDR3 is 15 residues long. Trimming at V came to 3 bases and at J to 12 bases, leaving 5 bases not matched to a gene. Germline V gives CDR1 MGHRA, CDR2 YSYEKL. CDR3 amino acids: CASSQGLAGGTVQFF. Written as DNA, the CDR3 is TGCGCCAGCAGCCAGGGACTAGCGGGAGGGACGGTGCAGTTCTTC.

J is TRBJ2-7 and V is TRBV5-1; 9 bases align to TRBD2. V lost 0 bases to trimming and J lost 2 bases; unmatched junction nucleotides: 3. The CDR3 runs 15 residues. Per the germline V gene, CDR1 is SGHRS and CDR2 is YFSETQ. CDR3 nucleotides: TGCGCCAGCAGCTTGGCTGGCGGGAGGGCCTACGAGCAGTACTTC. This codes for CASSLAGGRAYEQYF.

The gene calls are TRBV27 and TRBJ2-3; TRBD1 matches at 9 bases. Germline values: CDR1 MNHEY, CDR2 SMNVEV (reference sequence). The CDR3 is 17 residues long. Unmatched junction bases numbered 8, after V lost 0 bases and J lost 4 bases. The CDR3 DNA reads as TGTGCCAGCAGTTTATCCCCCGGGACAGGGTCGGCAGATACGCAGTATTTT. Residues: CASSLSPGTGSADTQYF.

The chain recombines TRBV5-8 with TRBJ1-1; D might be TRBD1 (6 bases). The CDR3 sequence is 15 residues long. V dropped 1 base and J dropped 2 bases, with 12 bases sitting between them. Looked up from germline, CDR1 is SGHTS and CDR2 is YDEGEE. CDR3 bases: TGTGCCAGCAGCTTGTGGGGGGCTCGCAACACTGAAGCTTTCTTT. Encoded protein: CASSLWGARNTEAFF.

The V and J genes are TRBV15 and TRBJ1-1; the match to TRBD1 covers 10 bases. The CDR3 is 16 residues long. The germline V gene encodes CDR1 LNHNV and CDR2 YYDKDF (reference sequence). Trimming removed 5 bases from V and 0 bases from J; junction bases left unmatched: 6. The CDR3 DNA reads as TGTGCCACCAGCCCCGGGACAGGGGCGCTGAACACTGAAGCTTTCTTT. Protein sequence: CATSPGTGALNTEAFF.

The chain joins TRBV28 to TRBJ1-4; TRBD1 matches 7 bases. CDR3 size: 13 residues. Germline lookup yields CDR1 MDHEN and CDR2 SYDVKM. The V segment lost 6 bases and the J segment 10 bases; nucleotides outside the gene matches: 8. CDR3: CASSPDRSGKLFF. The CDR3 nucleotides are TGTGCCAGCAGCCCGGACAGGTCCGGAAAACTGTTTTTT.

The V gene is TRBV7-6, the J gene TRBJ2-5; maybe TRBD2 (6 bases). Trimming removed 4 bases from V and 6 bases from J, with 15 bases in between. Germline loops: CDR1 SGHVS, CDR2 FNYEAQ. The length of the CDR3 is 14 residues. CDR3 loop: CASSSPRRAKTQYF. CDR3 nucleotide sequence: TGTGCCAGCAGCTCTCCGAGGAGGGCGAAGACCCAGTACTTC.

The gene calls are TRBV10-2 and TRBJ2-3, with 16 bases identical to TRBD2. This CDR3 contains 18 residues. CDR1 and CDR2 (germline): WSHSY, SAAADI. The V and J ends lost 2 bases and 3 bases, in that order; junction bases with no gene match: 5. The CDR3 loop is CASSEPLGLAGGTDTQYF. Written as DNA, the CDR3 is TGCGCCAGCAGTGAGCCTTTGGGACTAGCGGGAGGGACAGATACGCAGTATTTT.

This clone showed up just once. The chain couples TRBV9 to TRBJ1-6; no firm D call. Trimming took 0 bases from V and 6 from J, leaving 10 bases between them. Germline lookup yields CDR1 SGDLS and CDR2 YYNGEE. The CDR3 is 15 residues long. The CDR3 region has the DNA TGTGCCAGCAGCGTAGGCCAGTCCCGTAATTCACCCCTCCACTTT. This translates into CASSVGQSRNSPLHF. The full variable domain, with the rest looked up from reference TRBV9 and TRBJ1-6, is DSGVTQTPKHLITATGQRVTLRCSPRSGDLSVYWYQQSLDQGLQFLIQYYNGEERAKGNILERFSAQQFPDLHSELNLSSLELGDSALYFCASSVGQSRNSPLHFGNGTRLTVT.

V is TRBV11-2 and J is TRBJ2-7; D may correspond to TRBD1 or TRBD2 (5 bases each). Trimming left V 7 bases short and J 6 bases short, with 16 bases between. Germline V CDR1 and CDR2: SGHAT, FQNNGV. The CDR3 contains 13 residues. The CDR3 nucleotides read TGTGCCAGCAAATCTGGGGGAAGGACCGAGCAGTACTTC. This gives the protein CASKSGGRTEQYF.

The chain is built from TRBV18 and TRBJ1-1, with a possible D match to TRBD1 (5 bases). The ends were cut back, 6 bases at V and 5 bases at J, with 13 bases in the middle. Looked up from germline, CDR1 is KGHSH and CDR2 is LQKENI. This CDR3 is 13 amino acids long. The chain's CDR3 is CASSETAMTEAFF. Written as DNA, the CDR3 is TGTGCCAGCTCGGAGACAGCGATGACTGAAGCTTTCTTT. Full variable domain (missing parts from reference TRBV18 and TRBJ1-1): NAGVMQNPRHLVRRRGQEARLRCSPMKGHSHVYWYRQLPEEGLKFMVYLQKENIIDESGMPKERFSAEFPKEGPSILRIQQVVRGDSAAYFCASSETAMTEAFFGQGTRLTVV.

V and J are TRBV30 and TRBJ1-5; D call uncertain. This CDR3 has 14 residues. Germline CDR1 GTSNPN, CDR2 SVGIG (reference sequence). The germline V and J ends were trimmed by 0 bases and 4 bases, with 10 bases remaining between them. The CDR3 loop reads CAWSVGLVNQPQHF. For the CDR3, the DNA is TGTGCCTGGAGTGTAGGCCTGGTAAATCAGCCCCAGCATTTT.

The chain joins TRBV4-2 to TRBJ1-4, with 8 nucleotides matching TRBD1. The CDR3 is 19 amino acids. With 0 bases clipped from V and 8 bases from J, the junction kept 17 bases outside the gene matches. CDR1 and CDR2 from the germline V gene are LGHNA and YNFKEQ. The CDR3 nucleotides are TGTGCCAGCAGCCAAGAGAGTGGCAGGGGGCGAGATGGACTGGAAAAACTGTTTTTT. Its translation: CASSQESGRGRDGLEKLFF.

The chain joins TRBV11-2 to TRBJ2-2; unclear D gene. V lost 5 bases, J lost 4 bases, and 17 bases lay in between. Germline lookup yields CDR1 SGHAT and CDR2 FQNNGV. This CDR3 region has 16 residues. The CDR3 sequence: CASSLQVVALTGELFF. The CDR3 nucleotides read TGTGCCAGCAGCCTCCAGGTAGTAGCTCTCACCGGGGAGCTGTTTTTT.

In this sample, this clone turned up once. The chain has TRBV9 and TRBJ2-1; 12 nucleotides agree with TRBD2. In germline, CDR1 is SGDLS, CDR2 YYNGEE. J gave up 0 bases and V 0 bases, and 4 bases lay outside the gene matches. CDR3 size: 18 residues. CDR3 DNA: TGTGCCAGCAGCGTAGGGACTAGCGGGACCAGCTCCTACAATGAGCAGTTCTTC. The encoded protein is CASSVGTSGTSSYNEQFF.

The chain's CDR3 is CASSAWTDYSNQPQHF. Written as DNA, the CDR3 is TGTGCCAGCAGCGCCTGGACAGACTATAGCAATCAGCCCCAGCATTTT. The chain combines TRBV5-4 with TRBJ1-5; tentatively, D is TRBD1 (6 bases). V lost 4 bases, J lost 0 bases, and 14 bases lay in between. From germline, CDR1 is SGHNT and CDR2 YYREEE (reference sequence). The CDR3 is 16 residues long.

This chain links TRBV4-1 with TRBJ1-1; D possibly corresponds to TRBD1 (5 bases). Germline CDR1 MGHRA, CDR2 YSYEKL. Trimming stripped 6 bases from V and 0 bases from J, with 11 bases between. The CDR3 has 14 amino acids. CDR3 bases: TGCGCCAGCAGGGTCAGGGCATTGAACACTGAAGCTTTCTTT. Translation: CASRVRALNTEAFF.

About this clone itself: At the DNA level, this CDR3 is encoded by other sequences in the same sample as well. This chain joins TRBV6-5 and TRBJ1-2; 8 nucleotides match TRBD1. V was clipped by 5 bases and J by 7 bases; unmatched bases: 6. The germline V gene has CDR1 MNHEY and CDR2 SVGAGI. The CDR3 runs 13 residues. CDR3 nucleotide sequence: TGTGCCAGCAGTCCGGACAGGGAAGTTGGCTACACCTTC. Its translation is CASSPDREVGYTF.

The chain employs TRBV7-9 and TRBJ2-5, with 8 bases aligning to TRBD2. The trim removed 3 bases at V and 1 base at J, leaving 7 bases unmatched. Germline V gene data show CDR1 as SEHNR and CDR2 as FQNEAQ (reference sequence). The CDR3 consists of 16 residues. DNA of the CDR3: TGTGCCAGCAGCTTGAGGGTAGCGGGAATCCAAGAGACCCAGTACTTC. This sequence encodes CASSLRVAGIQETQYF.

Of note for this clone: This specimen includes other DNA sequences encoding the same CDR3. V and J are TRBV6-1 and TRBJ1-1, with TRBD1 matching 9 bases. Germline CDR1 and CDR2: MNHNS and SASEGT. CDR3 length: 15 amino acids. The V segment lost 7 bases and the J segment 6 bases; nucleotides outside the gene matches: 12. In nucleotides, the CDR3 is TGTGCCAGCACCCAACAGGGGGCGGGAGGAGCTGAAGCTTTCTTT. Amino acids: CASTQQGAGGAEAFF.

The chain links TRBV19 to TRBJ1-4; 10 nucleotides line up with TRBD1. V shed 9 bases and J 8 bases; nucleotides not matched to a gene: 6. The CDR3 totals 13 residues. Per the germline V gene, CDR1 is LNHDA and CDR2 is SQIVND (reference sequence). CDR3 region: CASRTGGGEKLFF. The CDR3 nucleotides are TGTGCCAGCCGGACAGGGGGGGGCGAAAAACTGTTTTTT.

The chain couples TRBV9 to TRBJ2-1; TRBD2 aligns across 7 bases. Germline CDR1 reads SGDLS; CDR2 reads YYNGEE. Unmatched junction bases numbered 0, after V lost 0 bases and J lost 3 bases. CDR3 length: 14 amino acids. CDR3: CASSVGDYYNEQFF. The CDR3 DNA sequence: TGTGCCAGCAGCGTAGGGGACTACTACAATGAGCAGTTCTTC.

The CDR3 DNA sequence: TGTGCCACCCGGGCCGGGGACAGGGGAGAGACCCAGTACTTC. Protein product: CATRAGDRGETQYF. The rearrangement uses TRBV10-3 and TRBJ2-5; 10 bases align to TRBD1. The CDR3 sequence is 14 residues long. Trimming removed 10 bases from V and 4 bases from J; junction bases left unmatched: 9. Germline-derived CDR1 and CDR2 are ENHRY and SYGVKD.

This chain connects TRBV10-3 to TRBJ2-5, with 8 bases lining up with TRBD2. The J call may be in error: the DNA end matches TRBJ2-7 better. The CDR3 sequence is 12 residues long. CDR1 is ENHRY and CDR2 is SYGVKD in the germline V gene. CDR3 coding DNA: TGTGCCGTCCATCGGGGGGGCGACGAGCAGTACTTC. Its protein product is CAVHRGGDEQYF.

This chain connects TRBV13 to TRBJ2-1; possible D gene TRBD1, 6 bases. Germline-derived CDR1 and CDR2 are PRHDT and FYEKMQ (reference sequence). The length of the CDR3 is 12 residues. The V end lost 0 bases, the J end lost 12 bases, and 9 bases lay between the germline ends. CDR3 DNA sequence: TGTGCCAGCAGCTTAGGTAGAGGGGGGCAGTTCTTC. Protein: CASSLGRGGQFF. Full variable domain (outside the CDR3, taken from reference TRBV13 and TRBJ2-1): AAGVIQSPRHLIKEKRETATLKCYPIPRHDTVYWYQQGPGQDPQFLISFYEKMQSDKGSIPDRFSAQQFSDYHSELNMSSLELGDSALYFCASSLGRGGQFFGPGTRLTVL.